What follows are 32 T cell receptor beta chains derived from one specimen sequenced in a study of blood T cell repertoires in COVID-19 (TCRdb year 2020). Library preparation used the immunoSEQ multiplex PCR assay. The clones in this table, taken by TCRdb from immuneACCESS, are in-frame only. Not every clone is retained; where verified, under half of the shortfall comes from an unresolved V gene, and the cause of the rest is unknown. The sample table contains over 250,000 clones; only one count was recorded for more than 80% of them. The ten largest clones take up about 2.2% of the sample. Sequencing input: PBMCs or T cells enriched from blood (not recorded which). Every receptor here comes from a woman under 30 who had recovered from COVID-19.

The CDR3 loop reads CASSLGDRVNEKLFF. The CDR3 DNA is TGTGCCAGCAGTTTAGGGGACAGAGTTAATGAAAAACTGTTTTTT. The V call is TRBV28, the J call TRBJ1-4; 7 nucleotides line up with TRBD1. Per the germline V gene, CDR1 is MDHEN and CDR2 is SYDVKM. The CDR3 sequence is 15 residues long. V lost 2 bases, J lost 4 bases, and 4 bases stayed unmatched.

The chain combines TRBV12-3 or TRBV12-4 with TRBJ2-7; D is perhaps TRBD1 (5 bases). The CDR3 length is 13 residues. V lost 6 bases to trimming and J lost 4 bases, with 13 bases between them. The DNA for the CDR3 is TGTGCCAGCAGCGTATTAAGGGGTTACGAGCAGTACTTC. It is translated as CASSVLRGYEQYF.

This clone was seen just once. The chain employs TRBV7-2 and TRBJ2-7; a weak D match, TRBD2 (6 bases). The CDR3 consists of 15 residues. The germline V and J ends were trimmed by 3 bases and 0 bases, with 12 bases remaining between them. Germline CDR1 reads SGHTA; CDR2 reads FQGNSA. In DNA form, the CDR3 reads TGTGCCAGCAGCTTCGCCGGAGGGAGCTCCTACGAGCAGTACTTC. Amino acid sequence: CASSFAGGSSYEQYF.

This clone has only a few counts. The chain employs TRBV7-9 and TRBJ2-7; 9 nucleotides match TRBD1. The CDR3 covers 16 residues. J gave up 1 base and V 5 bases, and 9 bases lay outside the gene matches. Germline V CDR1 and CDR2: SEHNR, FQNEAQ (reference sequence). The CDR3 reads CASSPSRTGVSYEQYF. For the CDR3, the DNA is TGTGCCAGCAGCCCTAGTAGGACAGGGGTGTCCTACGAGCAGTACTTC.

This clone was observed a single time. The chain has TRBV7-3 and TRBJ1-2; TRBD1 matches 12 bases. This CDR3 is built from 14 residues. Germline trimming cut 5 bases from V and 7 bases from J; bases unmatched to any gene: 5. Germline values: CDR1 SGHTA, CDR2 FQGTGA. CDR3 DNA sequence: TGTGCCAGCAGCCCGGGACAGGGGGCGGGTGGCTACACCTTC. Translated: CASSPGQGAGGYTF.

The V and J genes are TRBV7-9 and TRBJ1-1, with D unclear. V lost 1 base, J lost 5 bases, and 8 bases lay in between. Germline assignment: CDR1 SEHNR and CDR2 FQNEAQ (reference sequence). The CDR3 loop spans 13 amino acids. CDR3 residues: CASSLGSGTEAFF. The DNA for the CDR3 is TGTGCCAGCAGCTTAGGGTCAGGAACTGAAGCTTTCTTT.

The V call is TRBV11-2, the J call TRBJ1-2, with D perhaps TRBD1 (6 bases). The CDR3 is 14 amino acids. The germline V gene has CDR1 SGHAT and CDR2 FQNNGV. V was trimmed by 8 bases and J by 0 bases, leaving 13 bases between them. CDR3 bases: TGTGCCAGCTCTGGGGGCGCATCTAACTATGGCTACACCTTC. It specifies CASSGGASNYGYTF.

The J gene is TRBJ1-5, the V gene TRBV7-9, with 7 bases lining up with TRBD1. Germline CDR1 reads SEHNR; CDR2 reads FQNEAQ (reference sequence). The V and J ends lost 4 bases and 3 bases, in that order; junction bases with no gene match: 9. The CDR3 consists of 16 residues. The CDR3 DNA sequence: TGTGCCAGCAGCTCAGGGACAGAGATTAACAATCAGCCCCAGCATTTT. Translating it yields CASSSGTEINNQPQHF.

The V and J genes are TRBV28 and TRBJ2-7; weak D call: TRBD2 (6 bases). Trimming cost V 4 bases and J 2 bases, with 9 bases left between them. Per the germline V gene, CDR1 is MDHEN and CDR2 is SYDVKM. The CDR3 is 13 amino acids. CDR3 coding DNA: TGTGCCAGCAGTTCACTAGCCCCCTACGAGCAGTACTTC. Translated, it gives CASSSLAPYEQYF.

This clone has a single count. The CDR3 coding sequence is TGCGCCACGGGGGAGTCAGGAGATACGCAGTATTTT. Encoded protein: CATGESGDTQYF. The V gene is TRBV10-1, the J gene TRBJ2-3, with a tentative D call TRBD2 (6 bases). The CDR3 extends over 12 amino acids. Looked up from germline, CDR1 is WNHNN and CDR2 is SYGVQD (reference sequence). V was shortened by 10 bases and J by 5 bases, with 13 bases between the two germline ends.

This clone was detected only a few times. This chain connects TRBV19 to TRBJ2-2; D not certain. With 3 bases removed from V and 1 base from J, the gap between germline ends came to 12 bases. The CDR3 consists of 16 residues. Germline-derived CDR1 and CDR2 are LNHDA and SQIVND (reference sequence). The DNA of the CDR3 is TGTGCCAGTAGTATCCCCCTTCGACAGAACACCGGGGAGCTGTTTTTT. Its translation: CASSIPLRQNTGELFF.

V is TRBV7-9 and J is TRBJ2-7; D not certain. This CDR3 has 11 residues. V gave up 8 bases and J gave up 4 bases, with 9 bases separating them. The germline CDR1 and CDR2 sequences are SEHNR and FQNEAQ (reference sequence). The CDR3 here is CASSHRYEQYF. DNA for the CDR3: TGTGCCAGCTCCCACCGGTACGAGCAGTACTTC.

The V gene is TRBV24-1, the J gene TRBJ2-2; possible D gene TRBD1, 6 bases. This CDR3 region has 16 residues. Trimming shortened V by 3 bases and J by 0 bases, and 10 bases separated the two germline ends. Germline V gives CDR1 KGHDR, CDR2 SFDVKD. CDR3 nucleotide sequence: TGTGCCACCAGTGATGGGCACAGGGCGAACACCGGGGAGCTGTTTTTT. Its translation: CATSDGHRANTGELFF.

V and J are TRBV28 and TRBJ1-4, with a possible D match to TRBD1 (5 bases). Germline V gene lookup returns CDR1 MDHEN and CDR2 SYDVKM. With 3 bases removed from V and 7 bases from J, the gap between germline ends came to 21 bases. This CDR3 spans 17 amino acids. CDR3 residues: CASSFWNPRARREKLFF. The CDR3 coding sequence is TGTGCCAGCAGTTTCTGGAATCCCAGGGCACGTCGTGAAAAACTGTTTTTT.

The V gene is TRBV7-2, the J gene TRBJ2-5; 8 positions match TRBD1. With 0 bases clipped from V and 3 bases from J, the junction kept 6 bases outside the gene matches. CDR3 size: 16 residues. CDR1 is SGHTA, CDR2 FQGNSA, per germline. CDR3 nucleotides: TGTGCCAGCAGCTTAGCCGCACAGGGGGTCAAAGAGACCCAGTACTTC. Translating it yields CASSLAAQGVKETQYF.

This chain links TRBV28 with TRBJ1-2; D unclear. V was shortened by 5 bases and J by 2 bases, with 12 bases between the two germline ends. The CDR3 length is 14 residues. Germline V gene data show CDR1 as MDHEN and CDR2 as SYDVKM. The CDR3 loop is CASSPGLPNYGYTF. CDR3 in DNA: TGTGCCAGCAGTCCAGGACTGCCGAACTATGGCTACACCTTC.

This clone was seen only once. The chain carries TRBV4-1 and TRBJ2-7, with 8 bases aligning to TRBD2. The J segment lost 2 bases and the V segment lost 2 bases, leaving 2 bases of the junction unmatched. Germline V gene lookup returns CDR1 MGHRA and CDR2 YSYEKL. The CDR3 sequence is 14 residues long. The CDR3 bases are TGCGCCAGCAGCCAACCGGGGGGGGCCTACGAGCAGTACTTC. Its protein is CASSQPGGAYEQYF.

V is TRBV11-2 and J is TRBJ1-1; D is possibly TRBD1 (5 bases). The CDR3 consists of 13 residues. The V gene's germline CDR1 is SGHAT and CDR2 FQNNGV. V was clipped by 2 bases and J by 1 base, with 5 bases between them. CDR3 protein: CASSLRGNTEAFF. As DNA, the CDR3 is TGTGCCAGCAGCTTAAGGGGGAACACTGAAGCTTTCTTT. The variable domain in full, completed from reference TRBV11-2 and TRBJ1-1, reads EAGVAQSPRYKIIEKRQSVAFWCNPISGHATLYWYQQILGQGPKLLIQFQNNGVVDDSQLPKDRFSAERLKGVDSTLKIQPAKLEDSAVYLCASSLRGNTEAFFGQGTRLTVV.

CDR3 coding DNA: TGTGCCAGCTCTTCGAGGACAGGGAACGGCTACACCTTC. Protein: CASSSRTGNGYTF. The chain is built from TRBV18 and TRBJ1-2; the match to TRBD1 covers 8 bases. The trim removed 6 bases at V and 8 bases at J, leaving 8 bases unmatched. Germline CDR1 and CDR2: KGHSH and LQKENI. CDR3 length: 13 residues.

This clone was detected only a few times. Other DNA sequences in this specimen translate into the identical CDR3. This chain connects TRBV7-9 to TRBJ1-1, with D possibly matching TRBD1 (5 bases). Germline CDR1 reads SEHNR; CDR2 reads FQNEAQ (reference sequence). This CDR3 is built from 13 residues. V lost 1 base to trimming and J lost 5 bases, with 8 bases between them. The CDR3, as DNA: TGTGCCAGCAGCTTAGGGGGGGTGACTGAAGCTTTCTTT. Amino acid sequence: CASSLGGVTEAFF.

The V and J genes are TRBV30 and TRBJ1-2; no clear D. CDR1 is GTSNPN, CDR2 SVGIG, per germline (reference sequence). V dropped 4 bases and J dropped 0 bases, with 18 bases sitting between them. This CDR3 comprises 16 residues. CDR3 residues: CAWKPLSLRSNYGYTF. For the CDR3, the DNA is TGTGCCTGGAAACCCCTCTCCCTCAGATCTAACTATGGCTACACCTTC. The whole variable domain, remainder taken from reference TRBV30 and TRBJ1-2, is SQTIHQWPATLVQPVGSPLSLECTVEGTSNPNLYWYRQAAGRGLQLLFYSVGIGQISSEVPQNLSASRPQDRQFILSSKKLLLSDSGFYLCAWKPLSLRSNYGYTFGSGTRLTVV.

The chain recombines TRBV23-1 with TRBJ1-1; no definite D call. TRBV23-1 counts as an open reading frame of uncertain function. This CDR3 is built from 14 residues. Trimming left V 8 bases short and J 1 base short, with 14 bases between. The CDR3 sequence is CASALSRGNTEAFF. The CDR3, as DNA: TGCGCCAGCGCCCTTTCACGGGGGAACACTGAAGCTTTCTTT.

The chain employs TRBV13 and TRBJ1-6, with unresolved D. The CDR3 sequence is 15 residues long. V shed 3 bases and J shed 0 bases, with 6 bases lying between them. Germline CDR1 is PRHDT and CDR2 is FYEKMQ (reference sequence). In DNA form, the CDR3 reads TGTGCCAGCAGCTTGGGGAGCTCCTATAATTCACCCCTCCACTTT. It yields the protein CASSLGSSYNSPLHF.

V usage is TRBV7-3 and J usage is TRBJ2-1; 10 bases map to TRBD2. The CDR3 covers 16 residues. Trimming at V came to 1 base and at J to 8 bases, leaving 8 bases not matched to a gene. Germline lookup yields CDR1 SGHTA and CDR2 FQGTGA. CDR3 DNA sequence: TGTGCCAGCAGCTTAAGAGCTAGCGGGGGACAAGATGAGCAGTTCTTC. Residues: CASSLRASGGQDEQFF.

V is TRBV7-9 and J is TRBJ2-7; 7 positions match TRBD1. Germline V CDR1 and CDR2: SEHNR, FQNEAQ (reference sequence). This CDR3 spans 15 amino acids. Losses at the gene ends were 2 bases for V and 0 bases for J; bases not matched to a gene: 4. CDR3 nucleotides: TGTGCCAGCAGCTTATTCTCAGGGGGCTCCTACGAGCAGTACTTC. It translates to CASSLFSGGSYEQYF.

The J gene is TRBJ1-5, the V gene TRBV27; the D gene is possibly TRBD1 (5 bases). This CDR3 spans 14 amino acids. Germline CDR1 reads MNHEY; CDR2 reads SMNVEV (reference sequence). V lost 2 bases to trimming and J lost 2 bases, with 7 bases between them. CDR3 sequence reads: CASSLATGNQPQHF. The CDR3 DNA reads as TGTGCCAGCAGTTTAGCGACAGGCAATCAGCCCCAGCATTTT.

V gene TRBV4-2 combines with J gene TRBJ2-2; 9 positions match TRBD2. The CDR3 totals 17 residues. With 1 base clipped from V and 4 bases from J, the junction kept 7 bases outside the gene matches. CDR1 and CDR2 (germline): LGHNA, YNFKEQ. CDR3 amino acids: CASSQVISGGSTGELFF. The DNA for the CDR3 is TGTGCCAGCAGCCAAGTAATTAGCGGGGGATCCACCGGGGAGCTGTTTTTT.

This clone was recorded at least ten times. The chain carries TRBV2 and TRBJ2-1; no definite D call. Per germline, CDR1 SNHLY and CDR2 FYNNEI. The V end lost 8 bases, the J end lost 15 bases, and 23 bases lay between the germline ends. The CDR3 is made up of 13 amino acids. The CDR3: CASRHTAAIDRFF. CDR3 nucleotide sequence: TGTGCCAGCCGACATACGGCAGCTATCGATCGGTTCTTC. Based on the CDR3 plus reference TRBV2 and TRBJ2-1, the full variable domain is EPEVTQTPSHQVTQMGQEVILRCVPISNHLYFYWYRQILGQKVEFLVSFYNNEISEKSEIFDDQFSVERPDGSNFTLKIRSTKLEDSAMYFCASRHTAAIDRFFGPGTRLTVL.

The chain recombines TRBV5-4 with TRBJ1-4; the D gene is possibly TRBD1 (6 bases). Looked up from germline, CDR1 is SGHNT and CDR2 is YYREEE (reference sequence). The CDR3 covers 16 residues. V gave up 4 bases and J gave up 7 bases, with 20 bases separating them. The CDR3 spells CASSRGTDRPTEKLFF. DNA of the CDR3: TGTGCCAGCAGCCGCGGAACTGACAGGCCAACTGAAAAACTGTTTTTT.

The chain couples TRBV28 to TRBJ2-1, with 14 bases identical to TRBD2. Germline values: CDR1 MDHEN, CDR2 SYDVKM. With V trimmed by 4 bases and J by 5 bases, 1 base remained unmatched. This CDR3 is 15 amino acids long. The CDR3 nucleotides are TGTGCCAGCAGTTGGACTAGCGGGGGGCACAATGAGCAGTTCTTC. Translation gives CASSWTSGGHNEQFF.

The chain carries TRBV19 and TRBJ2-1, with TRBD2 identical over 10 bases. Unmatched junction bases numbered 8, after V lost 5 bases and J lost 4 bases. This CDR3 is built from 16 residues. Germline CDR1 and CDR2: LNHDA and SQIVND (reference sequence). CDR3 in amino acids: CASSSSERGGYNEQFF. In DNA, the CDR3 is TGTGCCAGTAGTTCCTCTGAGCGGGGGGGATACAATGAGCAGTTCTTC.

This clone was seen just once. The CDR3 is CASNPDRRKLYSGVQYF. CDR3 DNA: TGCGCCAGCAACCCGGACAGGCGGAAACTATATAGCGGCGTTCAGTACTTC. The J gene is TRBJ2-5, the V gene TRBV10-1, with D perhaps TRBD1 (7 bases). The CDR3 is made up of 17 amino acids. The V gene lost 7 bases and the J gene lost 11 bases, with 32 bases spanning the gap. Looked up from germline, CDR1 is WNHNN and CDR2 is SYGVQD (reference sequence).